Each of the 32 T cell receptor beta chains below was sequenced from the same sample in a study of beta chain features in type 1 diabetes. Broader study findings: Across all four CD4+ subsets, people with type 1 diabetes showed modestly shorter TCRB CDR3s.

The antigens for these receptors are not known. All of the isolated RNA was reverse transcribed, so expressed TCRB transcripts were sequenced. Sequencing was performed with immunoSEQ multiplex PCR; in TCRdb, only in-frame clones are kept and a portion is missing. The table shows 130,000 to 150,000 clones, with about 12% occurring only once. The material sequenced was central memory CD4+ T cells from blood. The receptor set was obtained from a man aged 18 to 29 with type 1 diabetes.

CDR3 nucleotide sequence: TGTGCCAGCAGCTTAGTTTCGGGTAATGAAGCTTTCTTT. It is translated as CASSLVSGNEAFF. The rearrangement links TRBV7-9 to TRBJ1-1; D gene uncertain. CDR3 length equals 13 residues. Germline CDR1 SEHNR, CDR2 FQNEAQ (reference sequence). The V end was cut by 1 base, the J end by 7 bases, with 10 bases between.

This chain connects TRBV7-6 to TRBJ2-2; 8 bases fit TRBD1. V was clipped by 6 bases and J by 4 bases; unmatched bases: 10. Germline V gene sequence: CDR1 SGHVS, CDR2 FNYEAQ. CDR3 length: 16 amino acids. In nucleotides, the CDR3 is TGTGCCAGCAGTAAGATACCGGGACAGGCCACCGGGGAGCTGTTTTTT. Amino acid sequence: CASSKIPGQATGELFF. Looking up the rest from reference TRBV7-6 and TRBJ2-2 gives the full variable domain: GAGVSQSPRYKVTKRGQDVALRCDPISGHVSLYWYRQALGQGPEFLTYFNYEAQQDKSGLPNDRFSAERPEGSISTLTIQRTEQRDSAMYRCASSKIPGQATGELFFGEGSRLTVL.

This clone was detected only a few times. V is TRBV9 and J is TRBJ1-1; a weak D match, TRBD1 (6 bases). Looked up from germline, CDR1 is SGDLS and CDR2 is YYNGEE. V shed 4 bases and J shed 0 bases, with 13 bases lying between them. The length of the CDR3 is 15 residues. The CDR3 DNA reads TGTGCCAGCAGCCCACGGACAGCCATGAACACTGAAGCTTTCTTT. It is translated as CASSPRTAMNTEAFF.

The chain uses TRBV5-6 and TRBJ1-2; D is perhaps TRBD1 (5 bases). Trimming stripped 3 bases from V and 0 bases from J, with 6 bases between. CDR3 length equals 13 residues. Germline-derived CDR1 and CDR2 are SGHDT and YYEEEE. DNA for the CDR3: TGTGCCAGCAGCTCGACAGCTAACTATGGCTACACCTTC. This sequence encodes CASSSTANYGYTF.

This clone was detected a few times. The CDR3 coding sequence is TGTGCCTGGAGTGTAGGCCGCCCCTACACCTTC. Translating gives CAWSVGRPYTF. This chain uses TRBV30 with TRBJ1-2; D gene unclear. V lost 0 bases, J lost 10 bases, and 9 bases lay in between. The CDR3 length is 11 residues. CDR1 and CDR2 (germline): GTSNPN, SVGIG (reference sequence). The full variable domain, completed using reference TRBV30 and TRBJ1-2, is SQTIHQWPATLVQPVGSPLSLECTVEGTSNPNLYWYRQAAGRGLQLLFYSVGIGQISSEVPQNLSASRPQDRQFILSSKKLLLSDSGFYLCAWSVGRPYTFGSGTRLTVV.

This clone came up a few times. V usage is TRBV30 and J usage is TRBJ2-1, with D possibly called TRBD1 or TRBD2 (5 bases each). V gave up 2 bases and J gave up 0 bases, with 14 bases separating them. CDR1 is GTSNPN, CDR2 SVGIG, per germline (reference sequence). This CDR3 region has 16 residues. The CDR3 loop reads CAWSHYWDDSYNEQFF. In nucleotides, the CDR3 is TGTGCCTGGAGTCACTATTGGGACGACTCCTACAATGAGCAGTTCTTC.

The V call is TRBV30, the J call TRBJ2-1; the D gene is possibly TRBD1 (7 bases). This CDR3 spans 13 amino acids. Trimming stripped 0 bases from V and 7 bases from J, with 10 bases between. Germline V gives CDR1 GTSNPN, CDR2 SVGIG (reference sequence). In nucleotides, the CDR3 is TGTGCCTGGAGTGTGGAGGGGGCGAATGAGCAGTTCTTC. It is translated as CAWSVEGANEQFF.

This clone was seen a handful of times. CDR3 DNA sequence: TGTGCCAGCTCACCATCGAGGGTCGAGCAGTACTTC. Encoded protein: CASSPSRVEQYF. V is TRBV18 and J is TRBJ2-7, with D tentatively TRBD2 (5 bases). This CDR3 has 12 residues. Germline lookup yields CDR1 KGHSH and CDR2 LQKENI. With 2 bases removed from V and 6 bases from J, the gap between germline ends came to 8 bases.

This clone was counted only a few times. The chain links TRBV6-5 to TRBJ1-5; no clear D. This CDR3 is 15 amino acids long. With 6 bases removed from V and 7 bases from J, the gap between germline ends came to 19 bases. Germline CDR1 and CDR2: MNHEY and SVGAGI. The CDR3 coding sequence is TGTGCCAGCAGCCCGACATCTCCCACGAGGCAGCCCCAGCATTTT. It yields the protein CASSPTSPTRQPQHF.

The chain carries TRBV28 and TRBJ2-4; D is unclear. The germline CDR1 and CDR2 sequences are MDHEN and SYDVKM. V shed 6 bases and J shed 3 bases, with 6 bases lying between them. This CDR3 has 12 residues. The CDR3 region is CASSWGKNIQYF. The DNA of the CDR3 is TGTGCCAGCAGCTGGGGCAAAAACATTCAGTACTTC. The whole variable domain, remainder taken from reference TRBV28 and TRBJ2-4, is DVKVTQSSRYLVKRTGEKVFLECVQDMDHENMFWYRQDPGLGLRLIYFSYDVKMKEKGDIPEGYSVSREKKERFSLILESASTNQTSMYLCASSWGKNIQYFGAGTRLSVL.

In this sample, this clone turned up a few times. This chain links TRBV4-1 with TRBJ1-3; 10 nucleotides align to TRBD1. The ends lost 3 bases at V and 2 bases at J; junction bases unmatched: 1. The CDR3 consists of 15 residues. The germline gives CDR1 MGHRA, CDR2 YSYEKL. The CDR3 DNA reads as TGCGCCAGCAGCCAGACAGGGGGCACTGGAAACACCATATATTTT. This codes for CASSQTGGTGNTIYF.

The V and J genes are TRBV5-6 and TRBJ1-6; TRBD1 is a possible D gene (5 bases). V was trimmed by 4 bases and J by 8 bases, leaving 19 bases between them. The CDR3 has 16 amino acids. Germline V gene lookup returns CDR1 SGHDT and CDR2 YYEEEE. For the CDR3, the DNA is TGTGCCAGCAGCCGGAGGGGTTCTGGATATGATTCACCCCTCCACTTT. Translation: CASSRRGSGYDSPLHF.

The genes are TRBV7-2 and TRBJ2-1, with 7 bases identical to TRBD1. The V and J ends lost 5 bases and 9 bases, in that order; junction bases with no gene match: 4. The germline gives CDR1 SGHTA, CDR2 FQGNSA. The CDR3 has 12 amino acids. The CDR3 here is CASSHNRGEQFF. The CDR3 DNA follows: TGTGCCAGCAGCCATAACAGGGGTGAGCAGTTCTTC.

The chain combines TRBV29-1 with TRBJ2-5; TRBD1 aligns across 10 bases. The DNA end is more similar to TRBJ2-7, so the J call may be wrong. The CDR3 covers 13 residues. Looked up from germline, CDR1 is SQVTM and CDR2 is ANQGSEA. DNA for the CDR3: TGCAGCGTTGTGAGGACAGGGGGATACGAGCAGTACTTC. It yields the protein CSVVRTGGYEQYF.

The rearrangement links TRBV10-3 to TRBJ2-3; 15 bases fit TRBD2. The ends lost 10 bases at V and 3 bases at J; junction bases unmatched: 2. The CDR3 contains 14 residues. CDR1 is ENHRY, CDR2 SYGVKD, per germline. The CDR3 here is CATGTSGGTDTQYF. CDR3 coding DNA: TGTGCCACCGGGACTAGCGGGGGGACAGATACGCAGTATTTT.

This clone has only a few counts. The chain carries TRBV5-6 and TRBJ2-2; D may be TRBD1 or TRBD2 (5 bases each). V shed 7 bases and J shed 4 bases, with 14 bases lying between them. This CDR3 region has 14 residues. Per germline, CDR1 SGHDT and CDR2 YYEEEE. CDR3 coding DNA: TGTGCCAGCGAGCCCGGGACGTTCACCGGGGAGCTGTTTTTT. This gives the protein CASEPGTFTGELFF.

The chain has TRBV4-1 and TRBJ2-1; TRBD1 or TRBD2 may be the D gene (5 bases each). The CDR3 runs to 17 residues. The germline V gene has CDR1 MGHRA and CDR2 YSYEKL. Trimming pared 1 base from V and 6 bases from J, leaving 19 bases between. The CDR3 sequence: CASSQGRVRGPLNEQFF. The DNA of the CDR3 is TGCGCCAGCAGCCAAGGAAGGGTCCGGGGACCACTCAATGAGCAGTTCTTC.

V gene TRBV5-1 combines with J gene TRBJ2-1, with 9 bases matching TRBD1. Germline-derived CDR1 and CDR2 are SGHRS and YFSETQ. V gave up 3 bases and J gave up 8 bases; unmatched junction bases: 18. The CDR3 is 18 residues long. This CDR3 is CASSSTPTGTGMIDEQFF. The CDR3 DNA reads TGCGCCAGCAGCTCGACCCCCACCGGGACAGGGATGATCGATGAGCAGTTCTTC.

This clone turned up a few times. The chain couples TRBV10-3 to TRBJ1-2; 9 bases line up with TRBD1. With V trimmed by 6 bases and J by 4 bases, 6 bases remained unmatched. Germline CDR1 and CDR2: ENHRY and SYGVKD. CDR3 size: 14 residues. The CDR3 sequence is CAISSGQGSYGYTF. DNA of the CDR3: TGTGCCATCAGCTCAGGACAGGGGAGCTATGGCTACACCTTC.

The chain combines TRBV27 with TRBJ2-1, with D unresolved. Trimming stripped 0 bases from V and 9 bases from J, with 9 bases between. Germline V gives CDR1 MNHEY, CDR2 SMNVEV (reference sequence). This CDR3 spans 13 amino acids. The CDR3: CASSLSLTGEQFF. The CDR3 bases are TGTGCCAGCAGTTTATCCCTGACCGGTGAGCAGTTCTTC.

The rearrangement joins TRBV7-8 to TRBJ2-1, with D unclear. CDR1 is SGHVS and CDR2 is FQNEAQ in the germline V gene. V lost 0 bases and J lost 7, with 4 bases in between. There are 12 residues in the CDR3. The CDR3 sequence: CASSLAPNEQFF. CDR3 DNA: TGTGCCAGCAGCTTAGCGCCAAATGAGCAGTTCTTC.

This chain connects TRBV5-1 to TRBJ2-3, with TRBD2 as a possible D gene (7 bases). Germline CDR1 and CDR2: SGHRS and YFSETQ. The CDR3 has 14 amino acids. Trimming took off 0 bases at V and 4 bases at J, with 9 bases between the two ends. CDR3 loop: CASSLVGGPDTQYF. CDR3 bases: TGCGCCAGCAGCTTGGTCGGGGGGCCAGATACGCAGTATTTT.

V gene TRBV18 combines with J gene TRBJ1-2, with D hard to call. The CDR3 runs 13 residues. Germline V gene lookup returns CDR1 KGHSH and CDR2 LQKENI. V gave up 5 bases and J gave up 4 bases, with 11 bases separating them. Written as DNA, the CDR3 is TGTGCCAGCTCAGTTGACGGAGTCTATGGCTACACCTTC. Amino acid sequence: CASSVDGVYGYTF.

This clone has just a few counts. V gene TRBV9 combines with J gene TRBJ2-1, with TRBD2 identical over 7 bases. Germline CDR1 reads SGDLS; CDR2 reads YYNGEE. The CDR3 totals 16 residues. The V and J ends lost 0 bases and 6 bases, in that order; junction bases with no gene match: 9. CDR3 loop: CASSVATGGWGNEQFF. The CDR3 DNA reads as TGTGCCAGCAGCGTAGCTACGGGAGGTTGGGGCAATGAGCAGTTCTTC.

This chain connects TRBV7-9 to TRBJ2-1; TRBD2 might be the D (6 bases). Trimming stripped 4 bases from V and 1 base from J, with 14 bases between. This CDR3 is built from 16 residues. Per germline, CDR1 SEHNR and CDR2 FQNEAQ (reference sequence). CDR3 nucleotide sequence: TGTGCCAGCAGCTACCCGGGACGGGGGTCCTACAATGAGCAGTTCTTC. Protein: CASSYPGRGSYNEQFF.

This clone was detected a few times. The rearrangement joins TRBV6-1 to TRBJ2-7; tentative D call: TRBD1 (5 bases). This CDR3 has 14 residues. Germline V lookup: CDR1 MNHNS, CDR2 SASEGT. Trimming removed 4 bases from V and 3 bases from J, with 13 bases in between. The CDR3, as DNA: TGTGCCAGCAGTGGATCTGGGCAGGGCTACGAGCAGTACTTC. Protein: CASSGSGQGYEQYF.

This clone was recorded only once. This specimen includes other DNA sequences encoding the same CDR3. The V call is TRBV20-1, the J call TRBJ2-7; D gene uncertain. The germline V gene encodes CDR1 DFQATT and CDR2 SNEGSKA (reference sequence). V lost 3 bases to trimming and J lost 3 bases, with 6 bases between them. This CDR3 spans 11 amino acids. The CDR3 DNA reads TGCAGTGCTAGGGTTCTCTACGAGCAGTACTTC. Translated: CSARVLYEQYF.

This clone has more than one count but fewer than ten. This chain joins TRBV2 and TRBJ1-1; TRBD1 matches 8 bases. CDR3 length: 12 amino acids. V shed 8 bases, J shed 4 bases, and the junction held 3 bases outside the gene matches. The germline V gene has CDR1 SNHLY and CDR2 FYNNEI. CDR3 residues: CASGTGLTEAFF. In DNA, the CDR3 is TGTGCCAGCGGGACAGGCCTCACTGAAGCTTTCTTT.

This chain joins TRBV9 and TRBJ1-2, with 10 bases matching TRBD1. Germline V gives CDR1 SGDLS, CDR2 YYNGEE. This CDR3 has 15 residues. With 4 bases clipped from V and 5 bases from J, the junction kept 8 bases outside the gene matches. This CDR3 reads CASSLTGGQEYGYTF. CDR3 DNA: TGTGCCAGCAGCTTGACAGGGGGCCAAGAATATGGCTACACCTTC.

The chain has TRBV30 and TRBJ1-6; possible D gene TRBD1, 5 bases. CDR3 size: 15 residues. Germline CDR1 reads GTSNPN; CDR2 reads SVGIG (reference sequence). The V end lost 5 bases, the J end lost 0 bases, and 11 bases lay between the germline ends. The CDR3 is CAWGHLSSYNSPLHF. CDR3 nucleotides: TGTGCCTGGGGACACTTGAGCTCCTATAATTCACCCCTCCACTTT. The entire variable domain, with the rest obtained from reference TRBV30 and TRBJ1-6, is as follows: SQTIHQWPATLVQPVGSPLSLECTVEGTSNPNLYWYRQAAGRGLQLLFYSVGIGQISSEVPQNLSASRPQDRQFILSSKKLLLSDSGFYLCAWGHLSSYNSPLHFGNGTRLTVT.

The J gene is TRBJ2-1, the V gene TRBV11-3, with 7 bases aligning to TRBD2. CDR1 is SGHNT, CDR2 YENEEA, per germline. The V segment lost 1 base and the J segment 9 bases; nucleotides outside the gene matches: 12. The CDR3 spans 16 residues. In DNA form, the CDR3 reads TGTGCCAGCAGCTTAGGGTTAGGCGGGGGAAGGGGTGAGCAGTTCTTC. It yields the protein CASSLGLGGGRGEQFF.

This rearrangement joins TRBV29-1 to TRBJ2-7; weak D call: TRBD1 (6 bases). CDR3 size: 13 residues. Trimming left V 7 bases short and J 1 base short, with 14 bases between. Germline V lookup: CDR1 SQVTM, CDR2 ANQGSEA. The CDR3 DNA reads TGCAGCGCAGCGAGACAGGAGTCCTACGAGCAGTACTTC. Translation gives CSAARQESYEQYF.